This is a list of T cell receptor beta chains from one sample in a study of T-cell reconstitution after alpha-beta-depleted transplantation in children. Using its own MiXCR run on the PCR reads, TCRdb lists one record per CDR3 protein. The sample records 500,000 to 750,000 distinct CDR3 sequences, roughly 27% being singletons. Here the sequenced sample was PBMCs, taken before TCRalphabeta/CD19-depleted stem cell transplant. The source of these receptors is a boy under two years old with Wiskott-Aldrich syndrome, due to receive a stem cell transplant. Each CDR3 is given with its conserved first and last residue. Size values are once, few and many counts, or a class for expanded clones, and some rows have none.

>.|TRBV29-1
CSVARGAGEKLFF
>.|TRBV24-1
CATSEDSYEQYF
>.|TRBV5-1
CASSVTGGPYEQYF
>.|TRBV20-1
CSARESGGGTDTGELFF
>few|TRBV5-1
CASSLAFTTEAFF
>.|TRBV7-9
CASSETGGNTEAFF
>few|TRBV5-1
CASSFAGLFNHNEQFF
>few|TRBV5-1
CASSLREGHEQFF
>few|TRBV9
CASSARQGMADTQYF
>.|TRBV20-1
CSARGEKRESGELFF
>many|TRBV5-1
CASSSAGGGEQFF
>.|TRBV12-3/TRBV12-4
CASSLTGGLDTQYF
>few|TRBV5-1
CASSLQWAIWGEQYF
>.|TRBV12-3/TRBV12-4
CASSLGLPQTDTQYF
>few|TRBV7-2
CASSFISERENEQFF
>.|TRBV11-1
CASRRTGGRTDTQYF
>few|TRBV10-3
CAIRDLTGNTEAFF
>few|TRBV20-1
CSAREGGVDTQYF
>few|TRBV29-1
CSVVSAERFYRNEQFF
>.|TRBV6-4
CASHKYTYEQYF
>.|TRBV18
CASSPVMVVEKLFF
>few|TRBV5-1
CASSLEQANYGYTF
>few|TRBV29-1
CSVLDRIQETQYF
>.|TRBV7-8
CASSSPLGARETQYF
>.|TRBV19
CASSIHGRLPNQPQHF
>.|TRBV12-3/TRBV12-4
CASSLGDYYGYTF
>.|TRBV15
CATGTEKLFF
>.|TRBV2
CASSSDRGIHNEQFF
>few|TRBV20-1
CSAKGTSGTSLYEQYF
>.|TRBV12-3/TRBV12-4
CASVRRGRTQYF
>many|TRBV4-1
CASSQDRRSINEQFF
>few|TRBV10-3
CAISPEGEQYF
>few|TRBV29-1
CSVERLNSYNEQFF
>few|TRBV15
CATSGENNWDLEQFF
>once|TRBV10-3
CAISVRQGTNTGELFF
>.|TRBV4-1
CASSQDGTAVGDGYTF
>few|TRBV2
CASSPPVYEQYF
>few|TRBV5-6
CASSPGPTADTQYF
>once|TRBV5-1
CASSLDARAVTYEQYF
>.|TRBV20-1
CSARRLAGDGVQYF
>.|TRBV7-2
CASSLPGLAGDSDIQYF
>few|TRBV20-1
CSGQTSGGSSYNEQFF
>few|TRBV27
CASSFFGAANYGYTF
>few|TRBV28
CASSLWNEQGSNQPQHF
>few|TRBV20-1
CSARDRSGLYNEQFF
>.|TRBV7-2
CASSTRTGDGYTF
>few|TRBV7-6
CASSYQQETQYF
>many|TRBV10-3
CAASRPINTYEQYF
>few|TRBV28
CASSQGGDSGNTIYF
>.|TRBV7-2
CASRVSLGGNQPQHF
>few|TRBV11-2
CASSSGLEQFF
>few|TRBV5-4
CASSFNSFTDTQYF